The clone carrying this TCR beta chain was observed a few times. As yet, its antigen is unknown. This record comes from a study of blood T cells in healthy people across ages. Points from the study as a whole: More naive CD4+ cells and higher diversity were found in long-lived than in aged donors. Those diversity estimates obtained from one million T cells were thought to be underestimates.

The V gene's germline CDR1 is SGHRS and CDR2 YFSETQ. V was cut by 0 bases and J by 0 bases, with 18 bases left in between. CDR3 size: 19 residues. Each sample used at least 7 million PBMCs. PCR was performed a second time for about 7 to 11 cycles using a sample-barcoded 5' primer and a J-beta primer mix. TCRdb called the 5' RACE reads again in MiXCR, with one record for every CDR3 protein. This sample has roughly 550,000 distinct CDR3 sequences, with approximately 25% found just once. The data were also submitted as part of a second study, on T cells of mothers and their children. This second study says: The TCR beta CDR3 read count exceeded 9 million for each mother and was several million for each child.

Source material: blood. The TCR sequence derives from a boy younger than 18 in good health. The rearrangement uses TRBV5-1 and TRBJ1-4; the D gene is possibly TRBD1 (5 bases). CDR3 DNA sequence: TGCGCCAGCAGCTTGGGTACCCCCGGGACTTATGCAACTAATGAAAAACTGTTTTTT. Translation: CASSLGTPGTYATNEKLFF.